Below are 21 T cell receptor beta chains sequenced from a single sample in a study of T cell repertoires in cytomegalovirus infection. TCRdb used MiXCR to reprocess the reads, holding one entry per CDR3 protein. The sample lists approximately 550,000 distinct CDR3 sequences; 16% were seen once. The sample consisted of CD8+ T cells from PBMCs. These receptors came from a human donor in good health (CMV status not recorded). Some clones in this sample may be carry-over from other donors' samples.

The chain links TRBV5-1 to TRBJ2-3, with TRBD2 identical over 7 bases. The ends lost 4 bases at V and 2 bases at J; junction bases unmatched: 10. CDR3 size: 16 residues. The germline gives CDR1 SGHRS, CDR2 YFSETQ. The CDR3: CASSVSRGTITDTQYF. The CDR3 DNA reads as TGCGCCAGCAGCGTTTCGCGGGGGACTATCACAGATACGCAGTATTTT.

This clonotype came up many times. The rearrangement joins TRBV4-1 to TRBJ1-2; D may be TRBD1 (5 bases). V lost 4 bases and J 1 base, leaving 10 bases between the germline ends. The CDR3 sequence is 14 residues long. Germline CDR1 MGHRA, CDR2 YSYEKL. CDR3: CASSPLQDNYGYTF. The CDR3 DNA reads TGCGCCAGCAGCCCTTTACAGGATAACTATGGCTACACCTTC.

This clonotype was observed a single time. The chain couples TRBV12-5 to TRBJ2-1; 8 bases agree with TRBD2. This CDR3 has 15 residues. V shed 4 bases and J 6 bases; nucleotides not matched to a gene: 8. Germline values: CDR1 LGHNT, CDR2 FRNRAP. CDR3: CASGSPGGPFNEQFF. CDR3 coding DNA: TGTGCTAGTGGTTCCCCGGGGGGGCCGTTCAATGAGCAGTTCTTC.

For the CDR3, the DNA is TGTGCCAGTAGTATAGCCCGCTACAATGAGCAGTTCTTC. It is translated as CASSIARYNEQFF. The V and J genes are TRBV19 and TRBJ2-1; D is unresolved. This CDR3 is built from 13 residues. The germline gives CDR1 LNHDA, CDR2 SQIVND (reference sequence). Trimming removed 1 base at V and 3 bases at J, with 4 bases between.

The sample holds many counts of this clonotype. The V and J genes are TRBV6-1 and TRBJ1-5; D gene ambiguous. The germline V and J ends were trimmed by 4 bases and 0 bases, with 7 bases remaining between them. This CDR3 has 14 residues. In germline, CDR1 is MNHNS, CDR2 SASEGT. CDR3 sequence: CASSGRYSNQPQHF. The CDR3 DNA reads as TGTGCCAGCAGTGGACGGTATAGCAATCAGCCCCAGCATTTT.

The chain recombines TRBV7-9 with TRBJ2-2; unclear D gene. The V gene's germline CDR1 is SEHNR and CDR2 FQNEAQ (reference sequence). With 5 bases removed from V and 5 bases from J, the gap between germline ends came to 12 bases. This CDR3 has 14 amino acids. CDR3 sequence (DNA): TGTGCCAGCAGCCCGCTTGTGGAAACCGGGGAGCTGTTTTTT. Translating gives CASSPLVETGELFF.

This clonotype was detected many times. The rearrangement joins TRBV7-7 to TRBJ2-7; 12 bases fit TRBD1. In germline, CDR1 is SSHAT, CDR2 FNYEAQ (reference sequence). The CDR3 length is 17 residues. V was clipped by 5 bases and J by 0 bases; unmatched bases: 8. This CDR3 is CASSPRDRGPFSYEQYF. As DNA, the CDR3 is TGTGCCAGCAGCCCGCGGGACAGGGGGCCCTTCTCCTACGAGCAGTACTTC.

The table lists this clonotype with many counts. The V call is TRBV27, the J call TRBJ2-2; no firm D call. Trimming took off 1 base at V and 6 bases at J, with 6 bases between the two ends. This CDR3 comprises 13 residues. Germline V gene data show CDR1 as MNHEY and CDR2 as SMNVEV (reference sequence). CDR3 DNA sequence: TGTGCCAGCAGTTTATGGGGATCCGGGGAGCTGTTTTTT. It encodes CASSLWGSGELFF.

V is TRBV12-3 or TRBV12-4 and J is TRBJ1-5; TRBD1 agrees at 8 bases. The V and J ends lost 6 bases and 3 bases, in that order; junction bases with no gene match: 4. The CDR3 has 14 residues. The CDR3 here is CASRTGVPNQPQHF. CDR3 DNA sequence: TGTGCCAGCAGGACAGGGGTTCCCAATCAGCCCCAGCATTTT.

On this clonotype itself: A read error may explain this, as a much larger clone is one base away. The chain has TRBV2 and TRBJ1-5; no definite D call. This CDR3 contains 13 residues. The ends were cut back, 7 bases at V and 11 bases at J, with 18 bases in the middle. Germline assignment: CDR1 SNHLY and CDR2 FYNNEI. CDR3 amino acids: CASNGRRETAQHF. DNA for the CDR3: TGTGCCAGCAACGGCAGAAGGGAGACCGCCCAGCATTTT. Based on the CDR3 plus reference TRBV2 and TRBJ1-5, the full variable domain is EPEVTQTPSHQVTQMGQEVILRCVPISNHLYFYWYRQILGQKVEFLVSFYNNEISEKSEIFDDQFSVERPDGSNFTLKIRSTKLEDSAMYFCASNGRRETAQHFGDGTRLSIL.

This clonotype was seen a few times. The chain is built from TRBV7-9 and TRBJ2-5; D possibly matches TRBD1 or TRBD2 (5 bases each). Looked up from germline, CDR1 is SEHNR and CDR2 is FQNEAQ (reference sequence). Trimming pared 1 base from V and 0 bases from J, leaving 9 bases between. CDR3 length: 15 residues. This chain's CDR3 is CASSLGRGHQETQYF. CDR3 bases: TGTGCCAGCAGCTTAGGCCGGGGACACCAAGAGACCCAGTACTTC.

This chain links TRBV6-6 with TRBJ2-3; D is unresolved. V lost 10 bases to trimming and J lost 2 bases, with 13 bases between them. CDR3 length equals 13 residues. Per the germline V gene, CDR1 is MNHNY and CDR2 is SVGAGI (reference sequence). CDR3 amino acids: CAILSPLTDTQYF. In nucleotides, the CDR3 is TGTGCCATACTATCCCCACTCACAGATACGCAGTATTTT.

This chain connects TRBV9 to TRBJ2-3, with a possible D match to TRBD1 (5 bases). This CDR3 is built from 15 residues. From germline, CDR1 is SGDLS and CDR2 YYNGEE. The V and J ends lost 6 bases and 1 base respectively, with 15 bases between them. The CDR3 DNA follows: TGTGCCAGCACCCCCGCTTGGGGCGGCACAGATACGCAGTATTTT. It yields the protein CASTPAWGGTDTQYF.

This clonotype appeared a single time. This sequence joins TRBV25-1 and TRBJ2-5; TRBD2 matches 12 bases. From germline, CDR1 is MGHDK and CDR2 SYGVNS. CDR3 length: 17 amino acids. V lost 2 bases to trimming and J lost 5 bases; unmatched junction nucleotides: 9. Here the CDR3 reads CASSEELTSGSHETQYF. CDR3 nucleotide sequence: TGTGCCAGCAGTGAAGAGTTGACTAGCGGGAGCCACGAGACCCAGTACTTC.

With regard to this clonotype: The germline gene is not matched at one end of the junction; a read error may be the cause. The gene calls are TRBV7-6 and TRBJ2-3; weak D call: TRBD1 (5 bases). The CDR3 contains 16 residues. The germline V gene has CDR1 SGHVS and CDR2 FNYEAQ. CDR3 region: CASSDPQDLYTDTQYF. DNA of the CDR3: TGTGCAAGCAGCGATCCACAGGACCTATACACAGATACGCAGTATTTT.

This clonotype has ten or more counts. The rearrangement links TRBV11-2 to TRBJ2-3; 9 nucleotides line up with TRBD2. The CDR3 spans 17 residues. V lost 1 base and J lost 0; bases outside the gene matches: 5. Germline assignment: CDR1 SGHAT and CDR2 FQNNGV. The CDR3, as DNA: TGTGCCAGCAGCTTAGGCGGGAGGGCCCGTAGCACAGATACGCAGTATTTT. It translates to CASSLGGRARSTDTQYF.

This chain connects TRBV29-1 to TRBJ1-1; 7 positions match TRBD1. This CDR3 has 15 amino acids. Germline V gene lookup returns CDR1 SQVTM and CDR2 ANQGSEA. V dropped 6 bases and J dropped 0; count of bases not matched to a gene: 10. CDR3 in DNA: TGCAGCGTAAAGGGGGCAGGGACCATGAACACTGAAGCTTTCTTT. This encodes CSVKGAGTMNTEAFF.

Of note for this clonotype: A much larger clone differs from this one at a single base, so this may be a read error. Likely a read error: the CDR3 ends without its conserved phenylalanine or tryptophan. V is TRBV7-4 and J is TRBJ2-1; 7 nucleotides align to TRBD1. V lost 6 bases to trimming and J lost 0 bases; unmatched junction nucleotides: 5. This CDR3 comprises 15 residues. Germline loops: CDR1 SGHVT, CDR2 SQSDAQ. CDR3 protein: CASRPRGSSYNEQFL. The CDR3, as DNA: TGTGCCAGCAGACCCAGGGGGAGCTCCTACAATGAGCAGTTCTTA.

The chain uses TRBV9 and TRBJ1-4; D is possibly TRBD1 (6 bases). Germline values: CDR1 SGDLS, CDR2 YYNGEE. The CDR3 is 12 residues long. Deletions cut 4 bases from V and 8 bases from J, with 9 bases between. The CDR3 nucleotides are TGTGCCAGCAGCTCCGGGACAGAAAAACTGTTTTTT. Encoded protein: CASSSGTEKLFF.

Remarks on this clonotype: Mismatch with germline at one junction end may stem from a read error. The rearrangement uses TRBV12-3 or TRBV12-4 and TRBJ2-5; unclear D gene. The CDR3 runs to 14 residues. The CDR3 DNA follows: TGTGCAAGCAGTTTCGGGTGGAAACAAGAGACCCAGTACTTC. Protein sequence: CASSFGWKQETQYF.

The chain employs TRBV19 and TRBJ2-7; TRBD1 might be the D (6 bases). Trimming left V 0 bases short and J 5 bases short, with 11 bases between. This CDR3 has 14 amino acids. The germline gives CDR1 LNHDA, CDR2 SQIVND (reference sequence). The CDR3 coding sequence is TGTGCCAGTAGTATAGACCAAACAGGGAACGAGCAGTACTTC. It encodes CASSIDQTGNEQYF. Looking up the rest from reference TRBV19 and TRBJ2-7 gives the full variable domain: DGGITQSPKYLFRKEGQNVTLSCEQNLNHDAMYWYRQDPGQGLRLIYYSQIVNDFQKGDIAEGYSVSREKKESFPLTVTSAQKNPTAFYLCASSIDQTGNEQYFGPGTRLTVT.